This T cell receptor (beta chain) was found in a study of human thymus T cells. The study's findings and limits: It looked as if thymic and blood repertoires used V and J genes in a biased way. Related studies noted strongly shared thymic repertoires across unrelated people.

The study used thymus tissue resected during corrective heart surgery. Among the donors, all were healthy Finnish infants having corrective surgery for congenital heart defects. Only in-frame clones appear in the TCRdb table, and some are missing; sequencing was by immunoSEQ multiplex PCR. This sample has approximately 70,000 clones, with roughly 96% found just once. About this clone itself: No antigen is known for it.

This CDR3 has 18 amino acids. V shed 1 base, J shed 3 bases, and the junction held 10 bases outside the gene matches. Per the germline V gene, CDR1 is ENHRY and CDR2 is SYGVKD. This TCR derives from a girl in the first two years of life with a congenital heart defect but otherwise immunologically healthy. The sample consisted of thymus tissue. V usage is TRBV10-3 and J usage is TRBJ1-3; 9 bases line up with TRBD1. The CDR3 nucleotides read TGTGCCATCAGTGAGTGGGGACAGGGCCAGAAAGGTGGAAACACCATATATTTT. This codes for CAISEWGQGQKGGNTIYF.